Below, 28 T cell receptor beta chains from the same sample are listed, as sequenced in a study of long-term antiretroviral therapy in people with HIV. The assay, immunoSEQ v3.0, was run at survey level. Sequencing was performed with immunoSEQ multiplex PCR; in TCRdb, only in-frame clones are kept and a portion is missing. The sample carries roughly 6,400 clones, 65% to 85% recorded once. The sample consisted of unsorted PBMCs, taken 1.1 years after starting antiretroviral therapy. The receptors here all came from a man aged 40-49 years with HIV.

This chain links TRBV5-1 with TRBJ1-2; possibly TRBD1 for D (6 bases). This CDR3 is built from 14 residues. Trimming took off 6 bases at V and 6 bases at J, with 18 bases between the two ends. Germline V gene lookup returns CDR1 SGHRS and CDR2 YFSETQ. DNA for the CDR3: TGCGCCAGCACAAAGGCAGGGGTGACGGATGGCTACACCTTC. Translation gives CASTKAGVTDGYTF.

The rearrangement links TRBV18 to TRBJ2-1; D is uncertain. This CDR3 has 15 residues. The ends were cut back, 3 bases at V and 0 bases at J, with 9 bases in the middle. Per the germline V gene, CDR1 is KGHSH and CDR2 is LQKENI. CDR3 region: CASSPRSSSYNEQFF. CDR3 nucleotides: TGTGCCAGCTCACCGAGATCGAGCTCCTACAATGAGCAGTTCTTC.

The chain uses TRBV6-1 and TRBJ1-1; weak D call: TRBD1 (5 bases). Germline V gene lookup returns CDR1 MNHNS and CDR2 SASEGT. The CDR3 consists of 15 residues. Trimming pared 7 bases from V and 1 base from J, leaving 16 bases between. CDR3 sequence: CASNDGAVGNTEAFF. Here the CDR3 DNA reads TGTGCCAGCAACGATGGGGCAGTGGGGAACACTGAAGCTTTCTTT.

CDR3 loop: CASSERVWTNEQFF. As DNA, the CDR3 is TGTGCCAGCAGTGAACGGGTGTGGACCAATGAGCAGTTCTTC. The V and J genes are TRBV2 and TRBJ2-1, with no clear D. The CDR3 sequence is 14 residues long. V lost 2 bases, J lost 6 bases, and 11 bases lay in between. The germline V gene encodes CDR1 SNHLY and CDR2 FYNNEI.

CDR3: CASSIPTATEQFF. CDR3 nucleotides: TGTGCCAGTAGTATACCTACGGCCACTGAGCAGTTCTTC. This chain joins TRBV19 and TRBJ2-1; D unclear. Germline CDR1 reads LNHDA; CDR2 reads SQIVND (reference sequence). The V gene lost 2 bases and the J gene lost 9 bases, with 11 bases spanning the gap. The CDR3 has 13 residues.

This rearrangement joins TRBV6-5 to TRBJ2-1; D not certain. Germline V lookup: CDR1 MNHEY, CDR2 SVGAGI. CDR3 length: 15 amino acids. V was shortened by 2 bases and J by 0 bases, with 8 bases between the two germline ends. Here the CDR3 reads CASSYGSSSYNEQFF. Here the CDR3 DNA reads TGTGCCAGCAGTTACGGGTCCAGCTCCTACAATGAGCAGTTCTTC.

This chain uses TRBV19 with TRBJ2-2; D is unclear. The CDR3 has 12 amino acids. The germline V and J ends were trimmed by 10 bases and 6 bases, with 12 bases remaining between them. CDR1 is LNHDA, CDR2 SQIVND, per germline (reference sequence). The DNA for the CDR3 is TGTGCCACCCGGGCCCGATCCGGGGAGCTGTTTTTT. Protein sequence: CATRARSGELFF.

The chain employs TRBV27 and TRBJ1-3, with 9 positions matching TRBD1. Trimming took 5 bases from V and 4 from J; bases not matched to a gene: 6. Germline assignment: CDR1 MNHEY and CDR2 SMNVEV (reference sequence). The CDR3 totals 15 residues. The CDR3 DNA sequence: TGTGCCAGCAGTAGGGGACAGGGAGACGGAAACACCATATATTTT. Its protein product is CASSRGQGDGNTIYF.

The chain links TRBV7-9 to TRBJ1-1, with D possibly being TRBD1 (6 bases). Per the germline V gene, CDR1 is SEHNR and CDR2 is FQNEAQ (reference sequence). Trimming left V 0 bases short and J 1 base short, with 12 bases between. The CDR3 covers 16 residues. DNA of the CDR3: TGTGCCAGCAGCTTAGCCTTGGGGGGGGCGAACACTGAAGCTTTCTTT. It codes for CASSLALGGANTEAFF.

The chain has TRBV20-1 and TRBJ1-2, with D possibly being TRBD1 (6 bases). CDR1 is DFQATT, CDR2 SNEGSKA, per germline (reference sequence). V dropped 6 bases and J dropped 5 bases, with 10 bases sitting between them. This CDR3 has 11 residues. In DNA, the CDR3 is TGCAGTGCACCCCAGGGGTATGGCTACACCTTC. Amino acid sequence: CSAPQGYGYTF.

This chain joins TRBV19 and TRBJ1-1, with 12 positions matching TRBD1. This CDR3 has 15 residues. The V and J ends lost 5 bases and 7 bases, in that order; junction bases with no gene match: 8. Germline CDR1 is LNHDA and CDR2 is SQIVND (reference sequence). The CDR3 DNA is TGTGCCAGTAGTTTCCGGGACAGGGGGCATGATGAAGCTTTCTTT. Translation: CASSFRDRGHDEAFF. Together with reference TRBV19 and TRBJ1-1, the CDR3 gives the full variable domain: DGGITQSPKYLFRKEGQNVTLSCEQNLNHDAMYWYRQDPGQGLRLIYYSQIVNDFQKGDIAEGYSVSREKKESFPLTVTSAQKNPTAFYLCASSFRDRGHDEAFFGQGTRLTVV.

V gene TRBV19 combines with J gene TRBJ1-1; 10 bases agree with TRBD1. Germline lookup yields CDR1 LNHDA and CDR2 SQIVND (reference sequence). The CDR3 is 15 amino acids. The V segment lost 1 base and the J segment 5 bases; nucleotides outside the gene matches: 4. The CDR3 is CASSIVGQGNTEAFF. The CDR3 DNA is TGTGCCAGTAGTATAGTGGGACAGGGGAATACTGAAGCTTTCTTT.

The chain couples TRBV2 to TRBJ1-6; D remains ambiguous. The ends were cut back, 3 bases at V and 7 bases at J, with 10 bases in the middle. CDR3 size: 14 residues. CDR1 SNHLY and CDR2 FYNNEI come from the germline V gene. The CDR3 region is CASSEGWGNSPLHF. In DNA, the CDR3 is TGTGCCAGCAGTGAGGGGTGGGGAAATTCACCCCTCCACTTT. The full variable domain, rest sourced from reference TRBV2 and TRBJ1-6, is EPEVTQTPSHQVTQMGQEVILRCVPISNHLYFYWYRQILGQKVEFLVSFYNNEISEKSEIFDDQFSVERPDGSNFTLKIRSTKLEDSAMYFCASSEGWGNSPLHFGNGTRLTVT.

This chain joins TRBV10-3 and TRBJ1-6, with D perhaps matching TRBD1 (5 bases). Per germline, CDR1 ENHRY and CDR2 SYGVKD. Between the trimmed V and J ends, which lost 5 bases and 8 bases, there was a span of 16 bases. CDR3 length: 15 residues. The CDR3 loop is CAISLSGTADSPLHF. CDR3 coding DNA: TGTGCCATCAGTCTATCCGGGACGGCAGATTCACCCCTCCACTTT.

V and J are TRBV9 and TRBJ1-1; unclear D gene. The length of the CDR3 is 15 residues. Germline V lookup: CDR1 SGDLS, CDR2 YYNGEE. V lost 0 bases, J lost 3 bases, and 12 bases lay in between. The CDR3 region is CASSVAGWGDTEAFF. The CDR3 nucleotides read TGTGCCAGCAGCGTAGCCGGGTGGGGAGACACTGAAGCTTTCTTT.

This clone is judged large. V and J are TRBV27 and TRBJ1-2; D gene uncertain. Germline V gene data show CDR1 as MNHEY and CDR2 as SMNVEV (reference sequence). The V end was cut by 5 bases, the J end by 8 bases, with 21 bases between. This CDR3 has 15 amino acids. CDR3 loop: CASSPSTLLVGGYTF. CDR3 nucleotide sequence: TGTGCCAGCAGTCCCTCCACACTCCTAGTGGGGGGCTACACCTTC.

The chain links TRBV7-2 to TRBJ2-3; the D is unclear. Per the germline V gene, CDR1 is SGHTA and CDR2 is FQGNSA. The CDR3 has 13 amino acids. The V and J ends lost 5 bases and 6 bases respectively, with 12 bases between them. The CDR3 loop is CASSLLTPDTQYF. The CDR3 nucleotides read TGTGCCAGCAGCCTCCTGACCCCCGATACGCAGTATTTT.

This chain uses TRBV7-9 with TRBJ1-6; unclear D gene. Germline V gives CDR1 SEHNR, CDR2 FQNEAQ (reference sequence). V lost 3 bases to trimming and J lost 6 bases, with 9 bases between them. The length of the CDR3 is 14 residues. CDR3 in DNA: TGTGCCAGCAGCTTTGGGGTACGTAATTCACCCCTCCACTTT. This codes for CASSFGVRNSPLHF.

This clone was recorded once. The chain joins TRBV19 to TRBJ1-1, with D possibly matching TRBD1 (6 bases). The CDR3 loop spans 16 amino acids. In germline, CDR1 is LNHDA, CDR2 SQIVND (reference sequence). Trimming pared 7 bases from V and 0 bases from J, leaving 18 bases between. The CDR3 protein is CASTLDPGQMNTEAFF. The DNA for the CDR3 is TGTGCCAGTACCCTCGACCCGGGACAAATGAACACTGAAGCTTTCTTT.

The CDR3 sequence is CASRPPGQGYEKLFF. DNA for the CDR3: TGTGCCAGCAGACCCCCAGGACAGGGATATGAAAAACTGTTTTTT. This chain joins TRBV27 and TRBJ1-4, with 8 nucleotides matching TRBD1. CDR3 length: 15 residues. Germline V lookup: CDR1 MNHEY, CDR2 SMNVEV (reference sequence). V lost 6 bases and J lost 6; bases outside the gene matches: 9.

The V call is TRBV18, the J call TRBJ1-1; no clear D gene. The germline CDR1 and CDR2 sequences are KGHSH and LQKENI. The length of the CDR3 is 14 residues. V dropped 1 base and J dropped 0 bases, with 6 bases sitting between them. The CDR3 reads CASSPQKMNTEAFF. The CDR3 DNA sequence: TGTGCCAGCTCACCACAGAAAATGAACACTGAAGCTTTCTTT.

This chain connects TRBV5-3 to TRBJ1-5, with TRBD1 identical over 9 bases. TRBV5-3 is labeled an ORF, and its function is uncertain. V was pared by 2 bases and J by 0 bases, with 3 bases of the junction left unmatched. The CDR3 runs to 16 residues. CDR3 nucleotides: TGTGCCAGAAGCTTATACAGGGGGCTTAGCAATCAGCCCCAGCATTTT. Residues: CARSLYRGLSNQPQHF.

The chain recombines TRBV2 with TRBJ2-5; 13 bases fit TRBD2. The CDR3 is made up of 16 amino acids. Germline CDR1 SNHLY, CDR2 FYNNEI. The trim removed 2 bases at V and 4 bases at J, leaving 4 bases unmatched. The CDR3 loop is CASSEMTSGGRETQYF. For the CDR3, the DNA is TGTGCCAGCAGTGAAATGACTAGCGGGGGGCGAGAGACCCAGTACTTC.

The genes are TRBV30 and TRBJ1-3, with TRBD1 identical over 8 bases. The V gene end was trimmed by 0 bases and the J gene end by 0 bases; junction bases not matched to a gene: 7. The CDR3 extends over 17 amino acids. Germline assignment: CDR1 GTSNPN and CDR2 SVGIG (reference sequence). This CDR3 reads CAWSVSQGAGSGNTIYF. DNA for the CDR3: TGTGCCTGGAGTGTCTCCCAGGGGGCAGGCTCTGGAAACACCATATATTTT.

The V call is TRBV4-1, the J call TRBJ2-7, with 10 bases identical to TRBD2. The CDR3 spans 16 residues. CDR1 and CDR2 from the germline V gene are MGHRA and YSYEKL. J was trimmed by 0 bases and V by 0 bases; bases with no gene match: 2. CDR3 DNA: TGCGCCAGCAGCCAAGATTGGACTAGCGGCTCCTACGAGCAGTACTTC. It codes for CASSQDWTSGSYEQYF.

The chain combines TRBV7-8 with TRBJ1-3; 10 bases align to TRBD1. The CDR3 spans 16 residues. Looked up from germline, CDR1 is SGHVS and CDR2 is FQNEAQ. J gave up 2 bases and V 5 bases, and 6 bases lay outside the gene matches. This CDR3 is CASSPLTGGTGNTIYF. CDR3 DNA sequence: TGTGCCAGCAGCCCTCTGACAGGGGGCACTGGAAACACCATATATTTT. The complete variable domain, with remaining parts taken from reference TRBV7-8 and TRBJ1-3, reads GAGVSQSPRYKVAKRGQDVALRCDPISGHVSLFWYQQALGQGPEFLTYFQNEAQLDKSGLPSDRFFAERPEGSVSTLKIQRTQQEDSAVYLCASSPLTGGTGNTIYFGEGSWLTVV.

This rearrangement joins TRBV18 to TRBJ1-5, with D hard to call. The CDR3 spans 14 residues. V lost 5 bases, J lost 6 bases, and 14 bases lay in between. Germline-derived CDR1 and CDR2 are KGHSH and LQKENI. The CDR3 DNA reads TGTGCCAGCTCAGCTCAGGATCCAAGTCAGCCCCAGCATTTT. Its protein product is CASSAQDPSQPQHF.

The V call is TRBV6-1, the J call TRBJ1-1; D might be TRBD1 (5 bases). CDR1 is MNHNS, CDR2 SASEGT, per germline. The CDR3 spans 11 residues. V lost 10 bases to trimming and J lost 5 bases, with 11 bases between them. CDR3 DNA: TGTGCCACTCTATGGGGGACTGAAGCTTTCTTT. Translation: CATLWGTEAFF.